The T cell receptor beta chain under discussion was sequenced for a study of cytomegalovirus exposure and HLA in healthy donors. PCR involved 60 Vbeta and 13 Jbeta primers. Generated by immunoSEQ multiplex PCR, the TCRdb table keeps only in-frame clones and is missing some. The sample has tens of thousands of clones. The CDR3 spans 11 residues. Between the trimmed V and J ends, which lost 3 bases and 5 bases, there was a span of 8 bases. CDR1 is DFQATT, CDR2 SNEGSKA, per germline (reference sequence). The chain carries TRBV20-1 and TRBJ2-7; a weak D match, TRBD1 (5 bases). The sequencing sample was made of PBMCs. The clonotype originates from a woman aged 60-75 years in good health and CMV-seronegative. CDR3 sequence (DNA): TGCAGTGCTAGGGGGCACCACGAGCAGTACTTC. Encoded protein: CSARGHHEQYF.